The entry below describes one T cell receptor (beta chain). Its antigen is still unknown. Nothing much larger sits one base from this clone, and base qualities are not available. The data are from a study of T-cell reconstitution after alpha-beta-depleted transplantation in children listed by TCRdb under 2016. Concerning the study at large: Using TCR repertoire profiling, the study followed T-cell immune reconstitution in a quantitative way in children after TCRalphabeta/CD19-depleted allogeneic hematopoietic cell transplantation.

Taken from the germline V gene (reference sequence), the CDR1 and CDR2 loops are LNHNV and YYDKDF. At the junction V is shortened by 1 base and J by 4 bases, with 10 bases in between. Including the terminal cysteine and phenylalanine, the CDR3 comprises 14 residues. Of all the DNA, just the CDR3 is kept, 42 bases in frame from base 1. The library was built by means of PCR. Sequencer: Illumina HiSeq 2500. TCR libraries were prepared with molecular barcoding, using unique molecular identifiers to normalize TCRbeta repertoire quantification. TCRdb reworked the public reads: Q25 trimming with fastp, MiXCR clone assembly, productive beta chains retained. A single entry per CDR3 protein holds the most common genes and DNA from its merged rows. Recorded for this sample are fewer than 550,000 distinct CDR3 sequences; roughly 11% of them occurred a single time. The ten largest clones represent nearly 5.5% of the sample.

The TCR comes from a human donor who donated a stem cell graft to a child with acute myeloid leukemia. The specimen comprised PBMCs from the stem cell graft donor, sampled from the stem cell graft. Here the chain combines TRBV15 and TRBJ1-2, with a tentative D gene TRBD1 over 6 matching bases. CDR3 loop: CATSRATGGYGYTF. The sequenced DNA: TGTGCCACCAGCAGAGCGACAGGAGGCTATGGCTACACCTTC.